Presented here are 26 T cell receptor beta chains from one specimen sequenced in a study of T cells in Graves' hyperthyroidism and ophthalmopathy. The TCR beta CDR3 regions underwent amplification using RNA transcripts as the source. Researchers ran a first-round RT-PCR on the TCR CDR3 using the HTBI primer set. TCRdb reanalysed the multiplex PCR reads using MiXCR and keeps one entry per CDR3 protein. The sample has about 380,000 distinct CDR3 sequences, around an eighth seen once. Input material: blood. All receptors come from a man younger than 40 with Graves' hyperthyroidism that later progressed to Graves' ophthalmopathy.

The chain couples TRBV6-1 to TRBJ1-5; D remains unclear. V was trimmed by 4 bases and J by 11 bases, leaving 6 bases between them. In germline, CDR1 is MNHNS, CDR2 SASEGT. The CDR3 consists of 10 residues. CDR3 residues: CASSGGSQHF. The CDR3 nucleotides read TGTGCCAGCAGTGGCGGGTCCCAGCATTTT.

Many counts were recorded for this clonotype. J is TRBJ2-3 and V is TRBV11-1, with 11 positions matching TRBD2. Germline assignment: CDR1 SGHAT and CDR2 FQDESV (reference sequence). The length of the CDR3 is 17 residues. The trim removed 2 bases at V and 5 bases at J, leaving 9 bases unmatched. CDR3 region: CASSLRLAGPRGDTQYF. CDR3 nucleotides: TGTGCCAGCAGCTTAAGACTAGCGGGGCCTCGGGGAGATACGCAGTATTTT. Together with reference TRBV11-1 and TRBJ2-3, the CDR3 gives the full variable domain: EAEVAQSPRYKITEKSQAVAFWCDPISGHATLYWYRQILGQGPELLVQFQDESVVDDSQLPKDRFSAERLKGVDSTLKIQPAELGDSAMYLCASSLRLAGPRGDTQYFGPGTRLTVL.

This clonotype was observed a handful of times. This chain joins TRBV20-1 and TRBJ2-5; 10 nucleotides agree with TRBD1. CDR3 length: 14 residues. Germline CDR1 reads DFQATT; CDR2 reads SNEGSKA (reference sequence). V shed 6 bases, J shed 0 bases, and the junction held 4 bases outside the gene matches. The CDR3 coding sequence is TGCAGTGCGGCCGGGACAGGGGACCAAGAGACCCAGTACTTC. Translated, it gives CSAAGTGDQETQYF.

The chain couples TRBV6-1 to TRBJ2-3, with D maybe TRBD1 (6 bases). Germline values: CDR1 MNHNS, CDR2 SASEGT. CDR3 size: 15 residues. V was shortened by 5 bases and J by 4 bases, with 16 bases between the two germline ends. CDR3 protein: CASSTGLGAPDTQYF. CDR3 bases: TGTGCCAGCAGTACTGGGTTGGGGGCCCCAGATACGCAGTATTTT.

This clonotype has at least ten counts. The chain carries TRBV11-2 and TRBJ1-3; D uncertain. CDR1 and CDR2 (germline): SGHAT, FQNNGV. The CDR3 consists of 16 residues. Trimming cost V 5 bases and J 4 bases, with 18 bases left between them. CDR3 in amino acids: CASSHPGGGSGNTIYF. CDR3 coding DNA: TGTGCCAGCAGCCACCCCGGTGGAGGGTCAGGAAACACCATATATTTT.

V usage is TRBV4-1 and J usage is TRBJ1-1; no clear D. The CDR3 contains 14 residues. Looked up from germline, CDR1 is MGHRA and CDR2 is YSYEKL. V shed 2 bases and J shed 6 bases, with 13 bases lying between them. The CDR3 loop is CASSQSQGRPEAFF. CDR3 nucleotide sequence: TGCGCCAGCAGCCAATCGCAAGGGAGGCCTGAAGCTTTCTTT.

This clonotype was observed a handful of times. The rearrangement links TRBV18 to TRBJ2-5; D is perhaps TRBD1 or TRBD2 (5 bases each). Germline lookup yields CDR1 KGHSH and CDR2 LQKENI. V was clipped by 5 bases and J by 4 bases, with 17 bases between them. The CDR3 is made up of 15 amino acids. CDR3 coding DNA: TGTGCCAGCTCAAGGCAGGACAATGGAGGAGAGACCCAGTACTTC. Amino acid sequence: CASSRQDNGGETQYF. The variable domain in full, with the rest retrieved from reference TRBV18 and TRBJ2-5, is NAGVMQNPRHLVRRRGQEARLRCSPMKGHSHVYWYRQLPEEGLKFMVYLQKENIIDESGMPKERFSAEFPKEGPSILRIQQVVRGDSAAYFCASSRQDNGGETQYFGPGTRLLVL.

The CDR3 loop is CAISESVTGYGNTGELFF. CDR3 DNA sequence: TGTGCCATCAGTGAGTCCGTAACAGGGTATGGTAACACCGGGGAGCTGTTTTTT. V is TRBV10-3 and J is TRBJ2-2, with a possible D match to TRBD1 (6 bases). CDR1 ENHRY and CDR2 SYGVKD come from the germline V gene. Trimming removed 0 bases from V and 2 bases from J, with 16 bases in between. This CDR3 is built from 18 residues.

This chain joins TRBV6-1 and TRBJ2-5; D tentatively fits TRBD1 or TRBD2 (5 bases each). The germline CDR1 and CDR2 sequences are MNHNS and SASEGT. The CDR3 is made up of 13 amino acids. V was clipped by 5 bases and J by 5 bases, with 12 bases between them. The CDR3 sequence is CASSSRQRETQYF. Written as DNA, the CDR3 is TGTGCCAGCAGTTCTAGACAGCGGGAGACCCAGTACTTC.

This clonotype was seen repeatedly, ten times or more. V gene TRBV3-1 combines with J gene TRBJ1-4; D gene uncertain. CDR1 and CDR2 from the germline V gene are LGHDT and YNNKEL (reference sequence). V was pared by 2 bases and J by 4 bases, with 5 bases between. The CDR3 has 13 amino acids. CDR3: CASSQRSNEKLFF. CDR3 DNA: TGTGCCAGCAGCCAACGGAGTAATGAAAAACTGTTTTTT.

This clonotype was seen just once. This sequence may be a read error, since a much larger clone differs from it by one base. In DNA, the CDR3 is TGTGTCAGCAGTTACTCGGTGGGTCAGGAGCAGTACTTC. This sequence encodes CVSSYSVGQEQYF. The chain links TRBV6-2 or TRBV6-3 to TRBJ2-7; D not resolved. Germline lookup yields CDR1 MNHEY and CDR2 SVGEGT. This CDR3 has 13 amino acids.

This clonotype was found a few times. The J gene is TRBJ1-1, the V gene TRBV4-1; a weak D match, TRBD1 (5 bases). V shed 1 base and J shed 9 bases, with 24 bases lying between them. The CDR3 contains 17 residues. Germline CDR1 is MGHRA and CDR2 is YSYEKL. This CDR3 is CASSQGAVGDRALKAFF. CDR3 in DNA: TGCGCCAGCAGCCAAGGGGCAGTAGGTGACAGAGCACTGAAAGCTTTCTTT.

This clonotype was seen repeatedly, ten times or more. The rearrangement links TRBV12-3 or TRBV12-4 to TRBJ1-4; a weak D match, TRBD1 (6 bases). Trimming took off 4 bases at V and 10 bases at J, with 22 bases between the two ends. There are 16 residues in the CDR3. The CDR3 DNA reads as TGTGCCAGCAGTTCCCTCGGGGCAGGGGCTCGTCGAAAACTGTTTTTT. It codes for CASSSLGAGARRKLFF.

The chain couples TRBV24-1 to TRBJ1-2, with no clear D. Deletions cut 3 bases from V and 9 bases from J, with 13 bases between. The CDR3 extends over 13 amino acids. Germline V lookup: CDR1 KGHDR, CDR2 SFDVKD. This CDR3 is CATSDLAGLRYTF. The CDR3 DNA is TGTGCCACCAGTGATCTGGCGGGGTTGCGCTACACCTTC.

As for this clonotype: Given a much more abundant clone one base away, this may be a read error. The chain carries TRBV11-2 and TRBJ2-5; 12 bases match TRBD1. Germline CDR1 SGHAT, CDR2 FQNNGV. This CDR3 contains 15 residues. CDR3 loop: CASSPGTGGWETQHF. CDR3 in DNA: TGTGCCAGCAGCCCAGGGACAGGGGGCTGGGAGACCCAGCACTTC. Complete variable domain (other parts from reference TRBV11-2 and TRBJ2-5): EAGVAQSPRYKIIEKRQSVAFWCNPISGHATLYWYQQILGQGPKLLIQFQNNGVVDDSQLPKDRFSAERLKGVDSTLKIQPAKLEDSAVYLCASSPGTGGWETQHFGPGTRLLVL.

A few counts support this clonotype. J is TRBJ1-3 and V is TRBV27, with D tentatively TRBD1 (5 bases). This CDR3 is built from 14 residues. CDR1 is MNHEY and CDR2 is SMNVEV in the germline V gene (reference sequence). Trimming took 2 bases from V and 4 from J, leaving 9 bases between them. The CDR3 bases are TGTGCCAGCAGTTTAAACAGGAGGGGAAACACCATATATTTT. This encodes CASSLNRRGNTIYF.

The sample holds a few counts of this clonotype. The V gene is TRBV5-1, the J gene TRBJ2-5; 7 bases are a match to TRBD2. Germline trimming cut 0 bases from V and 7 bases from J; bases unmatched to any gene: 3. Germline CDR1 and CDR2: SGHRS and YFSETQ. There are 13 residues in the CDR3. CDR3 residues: CASSLAWEGTQYF. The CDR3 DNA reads TGCGCCAGCAGCTTGGCCTGGGAGGGGACCCAGTACTTC. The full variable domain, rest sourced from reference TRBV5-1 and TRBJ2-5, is KAGVTQTPRYLIKTRGQQVTLSCSPISGHRSVSWYQQTPGQGLQFLFEYFSETQRNKGNFPGRFSGRQFSNSRSEMNVSTLELGDSALYLCASSLAWEGTQYFGPGTRLLVL.

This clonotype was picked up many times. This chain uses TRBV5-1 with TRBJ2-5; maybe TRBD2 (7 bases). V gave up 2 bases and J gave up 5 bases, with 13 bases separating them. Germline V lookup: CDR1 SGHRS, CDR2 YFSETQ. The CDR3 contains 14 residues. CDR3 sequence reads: CASSFTGGMETQYF. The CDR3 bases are TGCGCCAGCAGCTTTACGGGGGGCATGGAGACCCAGTACTTC.

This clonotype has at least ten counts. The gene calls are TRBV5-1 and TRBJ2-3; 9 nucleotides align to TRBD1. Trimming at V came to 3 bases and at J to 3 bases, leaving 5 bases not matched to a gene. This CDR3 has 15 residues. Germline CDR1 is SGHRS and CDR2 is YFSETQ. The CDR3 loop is CASSSTGGKTDTQYF. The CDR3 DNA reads TGCGCCAGCAGCTCGACAGGGGGAAAGACAGATACGCAGTATTTT. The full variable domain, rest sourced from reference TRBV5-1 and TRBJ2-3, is KAGVTQTPRYLIKTRGQQVTLSCSPISGHRSVSWYQQTPGQGLQFLFEYFSETQRNKGNFPGRFSGRQFSNSRSEMNVSTLELGDSALYLCASSSTGGKTDTQYFGPGTRLTVL.

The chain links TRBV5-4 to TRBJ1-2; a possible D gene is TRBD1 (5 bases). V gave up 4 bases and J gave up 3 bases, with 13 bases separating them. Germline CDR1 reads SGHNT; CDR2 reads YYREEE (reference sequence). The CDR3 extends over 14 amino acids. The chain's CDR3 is CASSLGRGDYGYTF. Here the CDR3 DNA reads TGTGCCAGCAGCCTCGGACGAGGGGACTATGGCTACACCTTC.

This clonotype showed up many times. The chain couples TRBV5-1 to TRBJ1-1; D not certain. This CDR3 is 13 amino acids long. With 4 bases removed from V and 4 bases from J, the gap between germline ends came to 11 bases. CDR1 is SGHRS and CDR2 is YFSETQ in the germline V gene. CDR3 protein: CASSLGSITEAFF. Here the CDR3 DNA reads TGCGCCAGCAGCCTGGGAAGCATCACTGAAGCTTTCTTT.

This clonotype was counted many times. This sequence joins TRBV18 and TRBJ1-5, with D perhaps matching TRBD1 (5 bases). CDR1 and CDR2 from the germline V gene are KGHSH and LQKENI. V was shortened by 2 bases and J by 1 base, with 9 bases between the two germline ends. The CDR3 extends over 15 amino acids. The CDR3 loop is CASSPGRASNQPQHF. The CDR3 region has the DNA TGTGCCAGCTCACCAGGCAGGGCGAGCAATCAGCCCCAGCATTTT.

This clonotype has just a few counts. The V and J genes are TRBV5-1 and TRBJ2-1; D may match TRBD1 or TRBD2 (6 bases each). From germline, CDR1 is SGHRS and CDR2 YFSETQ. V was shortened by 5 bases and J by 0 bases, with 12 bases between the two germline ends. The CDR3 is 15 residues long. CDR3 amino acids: CASSAGGGSYNEQFF. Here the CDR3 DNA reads TGCGCCAGCAGTGCCGGAGGGGGCTCCTACAATGAGCAGTTCTTC.

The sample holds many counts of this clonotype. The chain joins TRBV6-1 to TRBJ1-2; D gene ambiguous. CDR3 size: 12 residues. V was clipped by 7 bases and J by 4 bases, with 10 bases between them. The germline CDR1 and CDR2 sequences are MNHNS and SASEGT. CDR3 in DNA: TGTGCCAGCAAAACAGAAATCTATGGCTACACCTTC. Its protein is CASKTEIYGYTF.

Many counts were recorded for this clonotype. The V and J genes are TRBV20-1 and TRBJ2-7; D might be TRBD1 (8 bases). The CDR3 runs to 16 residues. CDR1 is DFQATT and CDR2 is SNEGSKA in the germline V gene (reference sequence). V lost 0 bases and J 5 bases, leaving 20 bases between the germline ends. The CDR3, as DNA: TGCAGTGCTAGAGATCCTGCGGGGGCAGGGGGCCACGAGCAGTACTTC. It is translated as CSARDPAGAGGHEQYF.

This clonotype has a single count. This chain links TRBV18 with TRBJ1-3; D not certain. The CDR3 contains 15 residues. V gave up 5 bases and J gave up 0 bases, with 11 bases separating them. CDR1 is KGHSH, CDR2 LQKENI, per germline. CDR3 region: CASSWDKSSGNTIYF. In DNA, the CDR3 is TGTGCCAGCTCATGGGATAAGAGCTCTGGAAACACCATATATTTT. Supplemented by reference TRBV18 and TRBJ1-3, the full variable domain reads NAGVMQNPRHLVRRRGQEARLRCSPMKGHSHVYWYRQLPEEGLKFMVYLQKENIIDESGMPKERFSAEFPKEGPSILRIQQVVRGDSAAYFCASSWDKSSGNTIYFGEGSWLTVV.